These 18 T cell receptor beta chains share one sample of origin, sequenced in a study of identifying expanded T cells in peripheral blood. The assay was immunoSEQ multiplex PCR, and TCRdb's table has in-frame clones only and misses some. The sample shows approximately 110,000 clones, approximately 90% of them seen only once. Sequencing used blood. Source of these receptors: a person aged 18 to 69 in good health.

The chain combines TRBV7-2 with TRBJ2-5, with D tentatively TRBD1 (5 bases). There are 15 residues in the CDR3. Germline V gives CDR1 SGHTA, CDR2 FQGNSA. The V and J ends lost 5 bases and 0 bases respectively, with 13 bases between them. The CDR3 sequence: CASSVQARYQETQYF. The CDR3 region has the DNA TGTGCCAGCAGCGTACAGGCGAGGTACCAAGAGACCCAGTACTTC.

This rearrangement joins TRBV25-1 to TRBJ2-5, with D possibly called TRBD1 or TRBD2 (5 bases each). Germline V gives CDR1 MGHDK, CDR2 SYGVNS. The length of the CDR3 is 16 residues. Trimming removed 3 bases from V and 4 bases from J, with 18 bases in between. CDR3 DNA sequence: TGTGCCAGCAGTGATTTAGGGACGGACCCCCGAGAGACCCAGTACTTC. It translates to CASSDLGTDPRETQYF.

This rearrangement joins TRBV10-2 to TRBJ1-2; 7 bases match TRBD1. V shed 7 bases, J shed 8 bases, and the junction held 13 bases outside the gene matches. Germline assignment: CDR1 WSHSY and CDR2 SAAADI. The CDR3 loop spans 14 amino acids. CDR3 sequence: CASIDYRGSEGYTF. Here the CDR3 DNA reads TGCGCCAGCATCGATTACAGGGGCTCGGAGGGCTACACCTTC.

This clone was observed a single time. V gene TRBV19 combines with J gene TRBJ2-7, with D possibly called TRBD1 or TRBD2 (5 bases each). The CDR3 is 13 residues long. Between the trimmed V and J ends, which lost 9 bases and 9 bases, there was a span of 21 bases. Germline V gene lookup returns CDR1 LNHDA and CDR2 SQIVND (reference sequence). The CDR3 sequence is CASEGTEDGRQYF. CDR3 sequence (DNA): TGTGCCAGCGAAGGGACGGAGGATGGACGGCAGTACTTC.

The V gene is TRBV6-5, the J gene TRBJ1-5, with no clear D. The CDR3 extends over 15 amino acids. Deletions cut 6 bases from V and 4 bases from J, with 16 bases between. The germline CDR1 and CDR2 sequences are MNHEY and SVGAGI. CDR3 amino acids: CASRPDRTGNQPQHF. DNA of the CDR3: TGTGCCAGCAGACCAGATCGGACGGGGAATCAGCCCCAGCATTTT.

In its sample, this clone was seen once. The rearrangement links TRBV11-2 to TRBJ2-7; TRBD1 is a possible D gene (6 bases). The V gene lost 2 bases and the J gene lost 4 bases, with 6 bases spanning the gap. CDR1 SGHAT and CDR2 FQNNGV come from the germline V gene. This CDR3 comprises 12 residues. The CDR3 loop is CASSLQGYEQYF. In nucleotides, the CDR3 is TGTGCCAGCAGCTTACAGGGGTACGAGCAGTACTTC.

The chain joins TRBV5-1 to TRBJ1-3; D is possibly TRBD1 (6 bases). V lost 5 bases and J 0 bases, leaving 15 bases between the germline ends. CDR1 and CDR2 (germline): SGHRS, YFSETQ. The length of the CDR3 is 16 residues. The CDR3 DNA is TGCGCCAGCAGTTTTTCAGGGGTCCACTCTGGAAACACCATATATTTT. Translated: CASSFSGVHSGNTIYF. The full variable domain, rest sourced from reference TRBV5-1 and TRBJ1-3, is KAGVTQTPRYLIKTRGQQVTLSCSPISGHRSVSWYQQTPGQGLQFLFEYFSETQRNKGNFPGRFSGRQFSNSRSEMNVSTLELGDSALYLCASSFSGVHSGNTIYFGEGSWLTVV.

The chain has TRBV30 and TRBJ2-3, with 9 bases aligning to TRBD2. V shed 1 base and J 5 bases; nucleotides not matched to a gene: 7. Germline V lookup: CDR1 GTSNPN, CDR2 SVGIG (reference sequence). There are 15 residues in the CDR3. CDR3 amino acids: CAWSEGSGGRDTQYF. The CDR3 region has the DNA TGTGCCTGGAGTGAGGGTAGCGGGGGACGAGATACGCAGTATTTT.

This clone was observed once. The V gene is TRBV7-2, the J gene TRBJ1-1, with D possibly matching TRBD1 (5 bases). Germline V lookup: CDR1 SGHTA, CDR2 FQGNSA. V shed 3 bases and J shed 1 base, with 12 bases lying between them. There are 15 residues in the CDR3. The CDR3 sequence is CASSLGRVGNTEAFF. The CDR3 nucleotides are TGTGCCAGCAGCTTGGGCAGGGTAGGGAACACTGAAGCTTTCTTT.

This clone was observed a handful of times. This rearrangement joins TRBV30 to TRBJ2-1; no clear D gene. The CDR3 sequence is 14 residues long. V lost 0 bases and J 0 bases, leaving 6 bases between the germline ends. Germline CDR1 and CDR2: GTSNPN and SVGIG (reference sequence). The CDR3 region is CAWSVQRSYNEQFF. In DNA, the CDR3 is TGTGCCTGGAGTGTCCAGCGCTCCTACAATGAGCAGTTCTTC.

V and J are TRBV6-1 and TRBJ2-7; the D is unclear. The germline V and J ends were trimmed by 0 bases and 2 bases, with 14 bases remaining between them. This CDR3 has 16 amino acids. Germline V CDR1 and CDR2: MNHNS, SASEGT. The CDR3, as DNA: TGTGCCAGCAGTGAAGCAGGGTTACCCCAAGCCTACGAGCAGTACTTC. Amino acid sequence: CASSEAGLPQAYEQYF.

This clone has only one observation. The rearrangement uses TRBV4-2 and TRBJ2-1; maybe TRBD1 (6 bases). CDR1 LGHNA and CDR2 YNFKEQ come from the germline V gene. V was trimmed by 1 base and J by 8 bases, leaving 12 bases between them. CDR3 size: 14 residues. The CDR3 protein is CASSQGRGRDEQFF. The CDR3 coding sequence is TGTGCCAGCAGCCAAGGCAGGGGACGGGATGAGCAGTTCTTC.

This chain links TRBV5-1 with TRBJ1-1; TRBD1 matches 7 bases. The J segment lost 4 bases and the V segment lost 4 bases, leaving 7 bases of the junction unmatched. CDR1 is SGHRS and CDR2 is YFSETQ in the germline V gene. The CDR3 consists of 14 residues. The CDR3 is CASSRTGASTEAFF. CDR3 DNA: TGCGCCAGCAGCAGAACAGGGGCGAGCACTGAAGCTTTCTTT. Supplemented by reference TRBV5-1 and TRBJ1-1, the full variable domain reads KAGVTQTPRYLIKTRGQQVTLSCSPISGHRSVSWYQQTPGQGLQFLFEYFSETQRNKGNFPGRFSGRQFSNSRSEMNVSTLELGDSALYLCASSRTGASTEAFFGQGTRLTVV.

This clone occurred once. The V call is TRBV6-1, the J call TRBJ2-7; D gene ambiguous. The CDR3 totals 12 residues. From germline, CDR1 is MNHNS and CDR2 SASEGT. V lost 1 base and J lost 3, with 4 bases in between. This chain's CDR3 is CASSEGIYEQYF. Here the CDR3 DNA reads TGTGCCAGCAGTGAAGGAATCTACGAGCAGTACTTC.

The chain couples TRBV11-2 to TRBJ1-5, with D hard to call. The V end was cut by 1 base, the J end by 5 bases, with 6 bases between. Germline CDR1 SGHAT, CDR2 FQNNGV. The CDR3 loop spans 13 amino acids. This chain's CDR3 is CASSLALYQPQHF. The CDR3 DNA follows: TGTGCCAGCAGCTTAGCCTTATATCAGCCCCAGCATTTT.

The CDR3 DNA reads TGTGCCAGCAGCTTTACAGGAAACACTGAAGCTTTCTTT. Its protein product is CASSFTGNTEAFF. The V gene is TRBV14, the J gene TRBJ1-1; D possibly corresponds to TRBD1 (5 bases). The CDR3 is 13 amino acids. V lost 5 bases and J 2 bases, leaving 9 bases between the germline ends. Germline V gene lookup returns CDR1 SGHDN and CDR2 FVKESK.

The chain carries TRBV30 and TRBJ1-1; possibly TRBD1 for D (6 bases). Trimming removed 7 bases at V and 7 bases at J, with 25 bases between. Germline lookup yields CDR1 GTSNPN and CDR2 SVGIG (reference sequence). The CDR3 spans 15 residues. The CDR3 DNA reads TGTGCCTCTACACTCCACGGGGCGGGGGGCGGTGAAGCTTTCTTT. As protein: CASTLHGAGGGEAFF.

V and J are TRBV6-5 and TRBJ2-7, with D tentatively TRBD2 (5 bases). V shed 6 bases and J shed 2 bases, with 14 bases lying between them. Per germline, CDR1 MNHEY and CDR2 SVGAGI. CDR3 length: 14 amino acids. CDR3 sequence: CASSPALAAYEQYF. CDR3 nucleotide sequence: TGTGCCAGCAGCCCCGCGCTAGCAGCCTACGAGCAGTACTTC.